The clone carrying this T cell receptor beta chain was seen more than once but under ten times. CD3+CD4+ and CD3+CD8+ cells were FACS-sorted from thawed unstimulated PBMCs. The entry originates in a study of T cell clones after liver transplantation. Overall study context: A pre-transplant mixed lymphocyte reaction with TCRbeta sequencing defined graft-donor-reactive clones followed in post-transplant blood. Until 12-24 months post-transplant, subjects got standard immunosuppression and no induction.

The table came from immunoSEQ multiplex PCR; TCRdb's copy has only in-frame clones and leaves some out. The data contain some 80,000 clones, roughly four fifths of them singletons. The CDR3 consists of 13 residues. Deletions cut 4 bases from V and 1 base from J, with 7 bases between. The germline V gene encodes CDR1 MNHNS and CDR2 SASEGT. The chain has TRBV6-1 and TRBJ1-1, with a weak D call TRBD1 (5 bases). The sequencing here drew on CD4+ T cells from blood, taken approximately 3.5 years after liver transplant. This TCR was recovered from a human patient who received a liver transplant. The graft donor may have contributed some T cells. The CDR3 reads CASSAGGNTEAFF. CDR3 sequence (DNA): TGTGCCAGCAGTGCTGGGGGGAACACTGAAGCTTTCTTT.